This T cell receptor (beta chain) was profiled in a study of shared clonotypes between healthy human individuals. Across the whole study: Donors had three CD4 naive, three CD4 memory, two CD8 naive and one CD8 memory plate apiece.

A remark on this clone: What it binds is not known.

Regarding the study as a whole: In four donors, about 5% of naive CD4 clonotypes appeared in common.

This CDR3 comprises 18 residues. Germline CDR1 is SEHNR and CDR2 is FQNEAQ (reference sequence). Trimming removed 3 bases from V and 2 bases from J, with 22 bases in between. For each subset, genomic DNA was distributed in equal portions over several immunoSEQ plates. Sequenced by immunoSEQ multiplex PCR; TCRdb stores in-frame clones only, minus some. The sample yields about 1 million clones, about 77% seen once. All donors were healthy HIV-negative adults lacking recent acute infections or vaccinations. This TCR derives from a man aged 18 to 30 in good health. This sequence joins TRBV7-9 and TRBJ1-2; D may be TRBD1 (5 bases). Material for sequencing was memory CD4+ T cells sorted from blood. Subset: CD45RA-negative fraction. The CDR3 spells CASSFPRPKGRGNYGYTF. The CDR3, as DNA: TGTGCCAGCAGCTTCCCCCGGCCCAAAGGGAGGGGAAACTATGGCTACACCTTC.